This T cell receptor (beta chain) comes out of a study of regulatory T cells in long-lasting Graves disease. The CDR3 has 14 amino acids. Germline CDR1 is LGHDT and CDR2 is YNNKEL (reference sequence). Deletions cut 1 base from V and 0 bases from J, with 7 bases between. The time point here: newly diagnosed GD, antithyroid drugs for less than 3 months. PBMC-derived RNA was used for the TCR library. Clinicians diagnosed Graves' disease using American Thyroid Association guidelines. Details on this clonotype: Its antigen remains unidentified.

Through Arm-PCR of CDR3 regions and iRepertoire HTBI primers, TCR beta libraries were built. Original processing methods: Spanning all samples, the identified segments comprised about 62 TRBV and approximately 13 TRBJ. TCRdb re-called the multiplex PCR reads with MiXCR, one entry per CDR3 protein. The V and J calls were determined by TCRdb, not by the authors. The sample includes a few hundred thousand distinct CDR3 sequences, 15% of them seen just once. Overall study results and limits: TRBV28, TRBJ1-2 and TRBJ2-5 were segments that persistent disease favored.

These records were also assigned to another study, of T cells in Graves' hyperthyroidism and ophthalmopathy. That source adds: In the first-round RT-PCR of the TCR CDR3, the HTBI primer set was used.

The TCR sequence derives from a woman aged 40 to 55 with Graves disease. The gene calls are TRBV3-1 and TRBJ2-7; no definite D call. This material consisted of peripheral blood mononuclear cells (PBMCs), taken at new diagnosis, from a patient treated with antithyroid drugs. The DNA for the CDR3 is TGTGCCAGCAGCCAAGCGACGGTCTCCTACGAGCAGTACTTC. Protein: CASSQATVSYEQYF.